Shown below are 3 T cell receptor beta chains from a single sample sequenced in a study of blood T cell repertoires in COVID-19. Repertoires were generated with immunoSEQ multiplex PCR, while TCRdb's copy carries only in-frame clones and drops some. The profile covers 200,000 or so clones, with 80% to 90% appearing a single time and roughly 3.4% taken by the ten largest. Material for sequencing was PBMCs or T cells enriched from blood (not recorded which). Receptor source: a woman aged 40 to 49 with acute COVID-19.

The chain joins TRBV19 to TRBJ1-4; D not certain. The V end lost 3 bases, the J end lost 10 bases, and 18 bases lay between the germline ends. This CDR3 has 15 amino acids. Germline V gene lookup returns CDR1 LNHDA and CDR2 SQIVND (reference sequence). The CDR3 loop reads CASSMAPSVRVKLFF. In DNA form, the CDR3 reads TGTGCCAGTAGTATGGCCCCCTCAGTACGGGTAAAACTGTTTTTT.

This chain uses TRBV3-1 (or the pseudogene TRBV3-2) with TRBJ2-1; no firm D call. The germline gives CDR1 LGHDT, CDR2 YNNKEL (reference sequence). V was pared by 4 bases and J by 1 base, with 11 bases between. CDR3 size: 15 residues. CDR3 coding DNA: TGTGCCAGCAGCCCTCTAGGTGTGTCCTACAATGAGCAGTTCTTC. Translation: CASSPLGVSYNEQFF.

The V gene is TRBV6-5, the J gene TRBJ1-1; D not certain. V shed 5 bases and J shed 1 base, with 11 bases lying between them. The CDR3 extends over 14 amino acids. Germline-derived CDR1 and CDR2 are MNHEY and SVGAGI. Here the CDR3 reads CASSRLVTNTEAFF. As DNA, the CDR3 is TGTGCCAGCAGTCGACTGGTCACGAACACTGAAGCTTTCTTT.